This T cell receptor beta chain stems from a study of blood T cells in healthy people across ages. About the research overall: Per two T cells, template switching captured roughly one barcoded beta molecule.

A J-beta primer mix and a sample-barcoded 5' primer were used in a second PCR of about 7 to 12 cycles. In TCRdb, the 5' RACE reads were re-called with MiXCR into one record per CDR3 protein. The sample has 540,000 or so distinct CDR3 sequences, about 25% seen once. The CDR3 sequence is 14 residues long. Germline V lookup: CDR1 SQVTM, CDR2 ANQGSEA. A further study also used this sample, focusing on T cells of mothers and their children. That paper notes: Donation was provided by three healthy Caucasian mothers along with their six children.

The sequence was obtained from a boy between 10 and 17 years old in good health. The V and J genes are TRBV29-1 and TRBJ2-5; a weak D match, TRBD2 (5 bases). The J call could be wrong; TRBJ2-7 is a better fit for the DNA end. Sequenced input: blood. The CDR3 nucleotides are TGCAGCGTCGAGGATAAACGGGGCTCCTACGAGCAGTACTTC. Its protein product is CSVEDKRGSYEQYF.